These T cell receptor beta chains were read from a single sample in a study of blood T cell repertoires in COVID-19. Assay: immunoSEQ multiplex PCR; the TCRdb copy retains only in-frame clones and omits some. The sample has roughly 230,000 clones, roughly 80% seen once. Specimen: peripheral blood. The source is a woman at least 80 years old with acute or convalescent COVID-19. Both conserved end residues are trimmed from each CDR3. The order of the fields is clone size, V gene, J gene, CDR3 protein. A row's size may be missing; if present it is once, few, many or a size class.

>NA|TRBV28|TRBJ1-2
ASSITRGQGAEGYT
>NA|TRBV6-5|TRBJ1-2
ASVVGGQTNYGYT
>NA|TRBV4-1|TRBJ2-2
ASSQDRLTSGGARWTGELF
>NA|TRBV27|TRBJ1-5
ASSSIPGQGPQH
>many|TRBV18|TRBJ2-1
ASSRTSGRRNEQF
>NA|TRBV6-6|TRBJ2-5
ASSYSLAGGSETQY
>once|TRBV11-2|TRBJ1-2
ASSSSRDSYGYT
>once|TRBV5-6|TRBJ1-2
ASSLGRGEGYT
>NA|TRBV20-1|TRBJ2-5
SASPSEQETQY
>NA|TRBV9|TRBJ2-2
ASSAEWGQGAHGELF
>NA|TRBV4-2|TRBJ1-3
ASSRTGDSGNTIY
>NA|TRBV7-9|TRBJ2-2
ASSLGASGANTGELF
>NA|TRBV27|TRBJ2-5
ASSTPQGGQETQY
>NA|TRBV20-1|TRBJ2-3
SGEGTDTQY
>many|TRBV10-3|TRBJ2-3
AISDAGLTDTQY
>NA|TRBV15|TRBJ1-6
ATSRDRGAPNSPLH
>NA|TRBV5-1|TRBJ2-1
ASSAGDRGDDLQF
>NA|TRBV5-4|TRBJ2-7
ASSFKGAVYEQY
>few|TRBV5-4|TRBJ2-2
ASSAQTGTGLTGELF
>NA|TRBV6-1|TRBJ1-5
ASSEQAGQPQH
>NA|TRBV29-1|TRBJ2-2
SVARTADTGELF
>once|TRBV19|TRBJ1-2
ASSIFSDDRVQGYT
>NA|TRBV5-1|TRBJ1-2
ASSTGQGHGYT
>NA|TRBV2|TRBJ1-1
ASIAETEAF
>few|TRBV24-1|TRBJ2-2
ATSESGSSRELF
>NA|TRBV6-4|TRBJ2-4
ASRPPIRIQY
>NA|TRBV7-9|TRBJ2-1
ASSLVQGGSYNEQF
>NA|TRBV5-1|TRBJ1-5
ASSPSGGPQPQH
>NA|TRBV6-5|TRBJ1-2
ASSYSRGGPYGYT